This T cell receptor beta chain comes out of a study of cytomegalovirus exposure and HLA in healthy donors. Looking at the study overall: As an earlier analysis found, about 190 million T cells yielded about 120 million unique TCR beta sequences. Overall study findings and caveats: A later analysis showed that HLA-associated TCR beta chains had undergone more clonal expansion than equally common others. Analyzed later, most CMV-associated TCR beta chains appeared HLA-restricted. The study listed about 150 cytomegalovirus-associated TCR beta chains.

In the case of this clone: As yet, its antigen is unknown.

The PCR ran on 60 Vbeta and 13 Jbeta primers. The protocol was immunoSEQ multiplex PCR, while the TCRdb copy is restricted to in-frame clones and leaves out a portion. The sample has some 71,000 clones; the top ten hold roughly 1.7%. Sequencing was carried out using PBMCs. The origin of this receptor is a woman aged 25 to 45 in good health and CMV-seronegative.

CDR3 bases: TGTGCCAGCAGCCCCTTAGCCCCAACTAGCGGGGAGACCCAGTACTTC. Translation gives CASSPLAPTSGETQYF. The gene calls are TRBV9 and TRBJ2-5, with 9 bases identical to TRBD2. The CDR3 spans 16 residues. The germline CDR1 and CDR2 sequences are SGDLS and YYNGEE. With V trimmed by 4 bases and J by 5 bases, 12 bases remained unmatched.